This TCR beta chain emerged from a study of blood T cell repertoires in COVID-19. About the study: The origin of the acute and convalescent COVID-19 samples was the United States, Italy and Spain. PBMCs, B-cell-depleted T cells, or T cells provided the cDNA or gDNA that made up the material.

In the original processing: Cell counts per sample came from amplifying reference gene primers. Assay: immunoSEQ multiplex PCR; the TCRdb copy retains only in-frame clones and omits some. V, J and clone size are those of that table, while D and trimming were read from the DNA. The sample holds 50,000 to 65,000 clones, roughly 88% seen once. This receptor was taken from a man in his 70s with acute or convalescent COVID-19. What was sequenced was peripheral blood.

The chain's CDR3 is CASSLAGRRGEKLFF. The CDR3 DNA reads as TGTGCCAGCAGCTTAGCGGGGAGGCGGGGCGAAAAACTGTTTTTT. The chain has TRBV7-2 and TRBJ1-4; possible D gene TRBD1, 5 bases. This CDR3 is 15 amino acids long. Germline loops: CDR1 SGHTA, CDR2 FQGNSA. The ends were cut back, 0 bases at V and 8 bases at J, with 13 bases in the middle. Full variable domain (outside the CDR3, taken from reference TRBV7-2 and TRBJ1-4): GAGVSQSPSNKVTEKGKDVELRCDPISGHTALYWYRQSLGQGLEFLIYFQGNSAPDKSGLPSDRFSAERTGGSVSTLTIQRTQQEDSAVYLCASSLAGRRGEKLFFGSGTQLSVL.